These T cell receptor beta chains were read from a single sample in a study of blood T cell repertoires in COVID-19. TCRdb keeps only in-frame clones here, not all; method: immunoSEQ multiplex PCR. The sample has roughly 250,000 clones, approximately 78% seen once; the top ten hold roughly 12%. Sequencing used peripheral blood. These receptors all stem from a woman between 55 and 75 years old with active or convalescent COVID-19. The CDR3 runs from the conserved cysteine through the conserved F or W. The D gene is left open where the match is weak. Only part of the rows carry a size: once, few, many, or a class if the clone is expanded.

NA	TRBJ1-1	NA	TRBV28	CASYMGALYTEAFF	TGTGCCAGTTACATGGGGGCGTTGTACACTGAAGCTTTCTTT
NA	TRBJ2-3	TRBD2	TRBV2	CASSVPRRGVSTDTQYF	TGTGCCAGCAGTGTCCCCAGGCGGGGGGTCAGCACAGATACGCAGTATTTT
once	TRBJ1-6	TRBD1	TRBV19	CASTSGQGDNSPLHF	TGTGCCAGTACCTCCGGACAGGGCGATAATTCACCCCTCCACTTT
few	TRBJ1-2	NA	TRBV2	CASSAERGYGYTF	TGTGCCAGCAGTGCAGAAAGGGGCTATGGCTACACCTTC
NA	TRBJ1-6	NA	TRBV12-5	CASGLDGRGPLHF	TGTGCTAGTGGTTTGGACGGGAGGGGTCCCCTCCACTTT
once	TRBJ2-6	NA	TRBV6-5	CAISSSGANVLTF	TGTGCCATCTCGAGCTCTGGGGCCAACGTCCTGACTTTC
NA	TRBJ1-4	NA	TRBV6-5	CASSPPVGGEKLFF	TGTGCCAGCAGTCCCCCGGTGGGGGGGGAAAAACTGTTTTTT
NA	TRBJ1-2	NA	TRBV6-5	CASSYSGGDGYTF	TGTGCCAGCAGTTACTCAGGGGGAGATGGCTACACCTTC
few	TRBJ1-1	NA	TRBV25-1	CASSGLLSTEAFF	TGTGCCAGCAGTGGGCTGTTAAGCACTGAAGCTTTCTTT
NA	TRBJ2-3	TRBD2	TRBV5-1	CASSPPSGGAADTQYF	TGCGCCAGCAGCCCTCCCAGCGGGGGGGCAGCAGATACGCAGTATTTT
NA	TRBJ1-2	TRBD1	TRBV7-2	CASSLALTGAGGYTF	TGTGCCAGCAGCTTAGCCCTCACAGGGGCGGGTGGCTACACCTTC
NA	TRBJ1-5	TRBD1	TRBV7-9	CASSLGGQGQPQHF	TGTGCCAGCAGCTTAGGGGGACAGGGCCAGCCCCAGCATTTT
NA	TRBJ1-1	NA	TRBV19	CASINWGGRTEAFF	TGTGCCAGTATCAACTGGGGGGGCAGGACTGAAGCTTTCTTT
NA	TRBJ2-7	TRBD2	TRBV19	CASSISHGLALSYEQYF	TGTGCCAGTAGTATTTCCCACGGACTAGCCCTTTCCTACGAGCAGTACTTC
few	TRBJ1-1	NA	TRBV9	CASSAQVGRTEAFF	TGTGCCAGCAGCGCCCAGGTTGGGAGGACTGAAGCTTTCTTT
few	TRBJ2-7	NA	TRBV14	CASSPRISEQYF	TGTGCCAGCAGCCCCAGGATTTCCGAGCAGTACTTC
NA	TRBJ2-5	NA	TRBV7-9	CASSSQLSQYF	TGTGCCAGCAGCTCCCAGTTGTCCCAGTACTTC
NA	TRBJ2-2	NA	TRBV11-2	CASSLVPGGELFF	TGTGCCAGCAGCTTAGTCCCGGGGGGGGAGCTGTTTTTT
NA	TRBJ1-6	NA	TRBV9	CASSVGRWSDSPLHF	TGTGCCAGCAGCGTAGGGCGGTGGTCTGATTCACCCCTCCACTTT
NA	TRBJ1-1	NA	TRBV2	CASTLGGAEAFF	TGTGCCAGCACCCTAGGGGGGGCTGAAGCTTTCTTT
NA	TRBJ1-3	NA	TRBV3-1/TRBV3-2	CASSQDTVSGNTIYF	TGTGCCAGCAGCCAAGATACGGTCTCTGGAAACACCATATATTTT
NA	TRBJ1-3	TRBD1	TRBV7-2	CASSTSTGGNTIYF	TGTGCCAGCAGCACCTCGACAGGGGGTAACACCATATATTTT
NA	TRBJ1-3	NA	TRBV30	CAWSVGRSGNTIYF	TGTGCCTGGAGTGTCGGGAGATCTGGAAACACCATATATTTT
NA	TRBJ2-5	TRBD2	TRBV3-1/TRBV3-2	CASSQGPTSGGAKETQYF	TGTGCCAGCAGCCAAGGTCCAACTAGCGGGGGGGCTAAGGAGACCCAGTACTTC
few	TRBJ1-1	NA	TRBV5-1	CASSFHRDGNTEAFF	TGCGCCAGCAGCTTCCACAGGGACGGGAACACTGAAGCTTTCTTT
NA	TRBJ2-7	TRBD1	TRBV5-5	CASSFSVQDRGSYEQYF	TGTGCCAGCAGCTTTAGTGTCCAGGACAGGGGATCCTACGAGCAGTACTTC
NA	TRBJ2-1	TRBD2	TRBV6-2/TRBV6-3	CASSYSIPLAGGRNEQFF	TGTGCCAGCAGTTACTCGATTCCCCTAGCGGGGGGGCGTAATGAGCAGTTCTTC
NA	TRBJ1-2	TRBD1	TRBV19	CASSITGDNGYTF	TGTGCCAGTAGTATCACAGGGGATAATGGCTACACCTTC
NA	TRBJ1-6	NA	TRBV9	CASSVGGRLSPLHF	TGTGCCAGCAGCGTAGGTGGGCGTTTATCACCCCTCCACTTT
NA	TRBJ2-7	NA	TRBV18	CASSPLPGTRTVYEQYF	TGTGCCAGCTCACCACTTCCCGGGACAAGAACAGTCTACGAGCAGTACTTC